This T cell receptor (beta chain) is from a study of T cell repertoires in cytomegalovirus infection. The CDR3 covers 12 residues. Per the germline V gene, CDR1 is MNHEY and CDR2 is SVGEGT. MiXCR, run by TCRdb on the reads, gives a single entry per CDR3 protein. The repertoire has fewer than 700,000 distinct CDR3 sequences, less than 25% of them found once; the top ten carry approximately 8.2%. As concerns this clonotype: A read error may account for a junction end that differs from germline.

Sequencing was carried out using CD8+ T cells from PBMCs. This sequence originates from a human donor in good health (CMV status not recorded). Some clones in this sample may be carry-over from other donors' samples. The V call is TRBV6-2 or TRBV6-3, the J call TRBJ1-1; 8 bases map to TRBD1. The CDR3 DNA reads as TGTGCCAGCGGAGGGACAGGCCCTGACGCTTTCTTT. Its protein is CASGGTGPDAFF.